The rows below give T cell receptor beta chains drawn from one sample of a study of T cell responses to AZD1222 COVID-19 vaccine. Data came from immunoSEQ multiplex PCR; TCRdb stores just in-frame clones and leaves some out. The data show around 140,000 clones, with 90% seen just once and 6% to 7.5% held by the top ten. Source: peripheral blood, taken on day 0 of AZD1222 vaccination. These receptors were taken from an adult in good health. CDR3s include the opening cysteine and the closing phenylalanine or tryptophan. The order of the fields is D gene, clone size, J gene, V gene, CDR3 DNA, CDR3 protein. D genes are given only for firm matches. Clone size, where shown, is once, few, many, or a class for clones that have expanded.

NA,few,TRBJ2-1,TRBV2,TGTGCCAGCAGTGACGAACGCCTACCTCTGTACAATGAGCAGTTCTTC,CASSDERLPLYNEQFF
NA,NA,TRBJ1-3,TRBV15,TGTGCCACCAGCATCTCTATGGGAAACACCATATATTTT,CATSISMGNTIYF
NA,NA,TRBJ1-6,TRBV24-1,TGTGCCACCGGGGCGGGACAACCCGGTTCACCCCTCCACTTT,CATGAGQPGSPLHF
NA,NA,TRBJ1-2,TRBV6-6,TGTGCCAGCAGTTACTCGAATCCAGAAAACTATGGCTACACCTTC,CASSYSNPENYGYTF
TRBD1,once,TRBJ1-5,TRBV29-1,TGCAGCGTTGGGGTGGCGTTGAGTCGGGTCGCAGGGGGCAGCAATCAGCCCCAGCATTTT,CSVGVALSRVAGGSNQPQHF
TRBD1,NA,TRBJ2-3,TRBV12-5,TGTGCTAGTGGTTTGTCTCCGGGACAGGGGTCAGATACGCAGTATTTT,CASGLSPGQGSDTQYF
NA,NA,TRBJ1-2,TRBV3-1/TRBV3-2,TGTGCCAGCAGCCAAGATCGGGGGGCGTGGGACTATGGCTACACCTTC,CASSQDRGAWDYGYTF
NA,NA,TRBJ2-7,TRBV28,TGTGCCAGCAGTTCCAGGGGACCCCCTAGGGAGCAGTACTTC,CASSSRGPPREQYF
NA,NA,TRBJ2-5,TRBV5-1,TGCGCCACCCAGATAATTCCCGGCGGGGAGACCCAGTACTTC,CATQIIPGGETQYF
NA,medium-sized,TRBJ1-6,TRBV10-2,TGCGCCAGCAGTGAAGGTTTCAGTTATTCACCCCTCCACTTT,CASSEGFSYSPLHF
NA,NA,TRBJ1-1,TRBV29-1,TGCAGCGTTGTCCTACTGGGGGGGCGGCCAGCTTTCTTT,CSVVLLGGRPAFF
NA,NA,TRBJ1-5,TRBV7-2,TGTGCCAGCAGCTCGACCCGGAATCAGCCCCAGCATTTT,CASSSTRNQPQHF
NA,NA,TRBJ2-3,TRBV28,TGTGCCAGCAGTTTCCGTGGGCCCACCGGAGATACGCAGTATTTT,CASSFRGPTGDTQYF
TRBD1,NA,TRBJ1-5,TRBV6-1,TGTGCCAGCAGTGAAGAAACAGGGGTCCTCGGCAATCAGCCCCAGCATTTT,CASSEETGVLGNQPQHF